Listed below are T cell receptor beta chains from one sample, sequenced in a study of a mutant IDH1 vaccine in newly diagnosed glioma. The table came from immunoSEQ multiplex PCR; TCRdb's copy has only in-frame clones and leaves some out. Of roughly 34,000 clones in the sample, over 75% were seen once. The antigens for these receptors are not known. The starting material was PBMCs, obtained from a glioma patient whose treatment included an IDH1 peptide vaccine. Receptors originate from a woman aged 40 to 55 with glioma. Each CDR3 is given with its conserved first and last residue. D genes are given only for firm matches. Rows give clone size only sometimes, using once, few, many, or a class for an expanded clone.

D gene: -
clone size: -
J gene: TRBJ2-7
V gene: TRBV27
CDR3 protein: CASSFVQTYEQYF
CDR3 DNA: TGTGCCAGCAGTTTTGTACAGACCTACGAGCAGTACTTC

D gene: -
clone size: -
J gene: TRBJ1-4
V gene: TRBV15
CDR3 protein: CATSRVSGSSEKLFF
CDR3 DNA: TGTGCCACCAGCAGAGTTTCGGGGAGTAGTGAAAAACTGTTTTTT

D gene: -
clone size: -
J gene: TRBJ2-1
V gene: TRBV7-2
CDR3 protein: CASSLAFHNEQFF
CDR3 DNA: TGTGCCAGCAGCTTAGCTTTCCACAATGAGCAGTTCTTC

D gene: -
clone size: -
J gene: TRBJ2-3
V gene: TRBV29-1
CDR3 protein: CSAKTSVNTQYF
CDR3 DNA: TGCAGCGCAAAGACAAGTGTGAATACGCAGTATTTT

D gene: TRBD2
clone size: -
J gene: TRBJ2-1
V gene: TRBV2
CDR3 protein: CASSVSGSVSDEQFF
CDR3 DNA: TGTGCCAGCAGTGTTAGCGGGAGCGTGAGCGATGAGCAGTTCTTC

D gene: -
clone size: -
J gene: TRBJ1-2
V gene: TRBV19
CDR3 protein: CASSKTGQSGYTF
CDR3 DNA: TGTGCCAGTAGTAAGACAGGACAGTCTGGCTACACCTTC

D gene: -
clone size: -
J gene: TRBJ1-2
V gene: TRBV6-6
CDR3 protein: CASSYSADGYTF
CDR3 DNA: TGTGCCAGCAGTTATTCGGCAGATGGCTACACCTTC

D gene: -
clone size: -
J gene: TRBJ1-2
V gene: TRBV5-1
CDR3 protein: CASSSTSGYGYTF
CDR3 DNA: TGCGCCAGCAGCTCGACCTCAGGCTATGGCTACACCTTC

D gene: -
clone size: -
J gene: TRBJ2-7
V gene: TRBV15
CDR3 protein: CATSRDTKGAEQYF
CDR3 DNA: TGTGCCACCAGCAGAGACACCAAAGGAGCGGAGCAGTACTTC

D gene: -
clone size: -
J gene: TRBJ2-7
V gene: TRBV6-1
CDR3 protein: CASIGLSSYEQYF
CDR3 DNA: TGTGCCAGCATCGGCCTTAGCTCCTACGAGCAGTACTTC

D gene: -
clone size: -
J gene: TRBJ2-1
V gene: TRBV5-1
CDR3 protein: CASSLAGQMGVNEQFF
CDR3 DNA: TGCGCCAGCAGCTTGGCCGGACAGATGGGGGTGAATGAGCAGTTCTTC

D gene: TRBD1
clone size: -
J gene: TRBJ2-7
V gene: TRBV6-5
CDR3 protein: CASSRTGTGDYEQYF
CDR3 DNA: TGTGCCAGCAGTAGAACCGGGACAGGCGACTACGAGCAGTACTTC

D gene: TRBD1
clone size: -
J gene: TRBJ1-3
V gene: TRBV4-1
CDR3 protein: CASSQAQGAFSGNTIYF
CDR3 DNA: TGCGCCAGCAGCCAAGCACAGGGGGCCTTCTCTGGAAACACCATATATTTT

D gene: -
clone size: once
J gene: TRBJ1-1
V gene: TRBV27
CDR3 protein: CATRRQGTMNTEAFF
CDR3 DNA: TGTGCCACCAGAAGGCAGGGAACAATGAACACTGAAGCTTTCTTT

D gene: TRBD1
clone size: -
J gene: TRBJ2-7
V gene: TRBV11-2
CDR3 protein: CASSVTGLYEQYF
CDR3 DNA: TGTGCCAGCAGCGTGACAGGGCTCTACGAGCAGTACTTC

D gene: TRBD1
clone size: -
J gene: TRBJ1-1
V gene: TRBV7-9
CDR3 protein: CASSLTGDTEAFF
CDR3 DNA: TGTGCCAGCAGCCTCACAGGGGACACTGAAGCTTTCTTT

D gene: TRBD1
clone size: -
J gene: TRBJ1-4
V gene: TRBV7-9
CDR3 protein: CASSLGGTGGTGEKLFF
CDR3 DNA: TGTGCCAGCAGCTTAGGCGGGACAGGGGGTACTGGTGAAAAACTGTTTTTT

D gene: TRBD1
clone size: -
J gene: TRBJ1-1
V gene: TRBV6-1
CDR3 protein: CASSEGPRTGSEAFF
CDR3 DNA: TGTGCCAGCAGTGAAGGCCCAAGGACAGGGAGTGAAGCTTTCTTT

D gene: -
clone size: -
J gene: TRBJ2-6
V gene: TRBV7-2
CDR3 protein: CASSIPGANVLTF
CDR3 DNA: TGTGCCAGCAGCATTCCAGGGGCCAACGTCCTGACTTTC

D gene: -
clone size: -
J gene: TRBJ1-5
V gene: TRBV6-6
CDR3 protein: CASTGGGGNQPQHF
CDR3 DNA: TGTGCCAGCACCGGCGGAGGGGGCAATCAGCCCCAGCATTTT

D gene: TRBD2
clone size: -
J gene: TRBJ2-5
V gene: TRBV6-5
CDR3 protein: CASSGGGVQETQYF
CDR3 DNA: TGTGCCAGCTCTGGCGGGGGGGTCCAAGAGACCCAGTACTTC

D gene: -
clone size: -
J gene: TRBJ1-6
V gene: TRBV10-3
CDR3 protein: CAIRGPGADSPLHF
CDR3 DNA: TGTGCCATCAGAGGTCCCGGGGCAGATTCACCCCTCCACTTT

D gene: TRBD2
clone size: -
J gene: TRBJ2-2
V gene: TRBV4-2
CDR3 protein: CASSQERGGPLGELFF
CDR3 DNA: TGTGCCAGCAGCCAAGAGCGGGGGGGCCCTCTCGGGGAGCTGTTTTTT

D gene: -
clone size: -
J gene: TRBJ2-3
V gene: TRBV6-5
CDR3 protein: CASSYAEAADTQYF
CDR3 DNA: TGTGCCAGCAGTTACGCCGAAGCGGCAGATACGCAGTATTTT

D gene: TRBD1
clone size: -
J gene: TRBJ1-3
V gene: TRBV7-2
CDR3 protein: CASSLVDRGASGNTIYF
CDR3 DNA: TGTGCCAGCAGCTTAGTTGACAGGGGAGCTTCTGGAAACACCATATATTTT

D gene: -
clone size: -
J gene: TRBJ2-5
V gene: TRBV7-2
CDR3 protein: CASSKGQREETQYF
CDR3 DNA: TGTGCCAGCAGCAAGGGGCAGCGGGAAGAGACCCAGTACTTC

D gene: -
clone size: few
J gene: TRBJ1-1
V gene: TRBV7-9
CDR3 protein: CASSRPPAPRGKTEAFF
CDR3 DNA: TGTGCCAGCAGTCGACCACCTGCACCAAGGGGTAAAACTGAAGCTTTCTTT

D gene: -
clone size: -
J gene: TRBJ2-6
V gene: TRBV30
CDR3 protein: CAWSVPRSSGANVLTF
CDR3 DNA: TGTGCCTGGAGCGTACCCCGGAGCTCTGGGGCCAACGTCCTGACTTTC

D gene: -
clone size: -
J gene: TRBJ1-2
V gene: TRBV19
CDR3 protein: CASSTGRSYGYTF
CDR3 DNA: TGTGCCAGTAGTACGGGACGGTCCTATGGCTACACCTTC

D gene: -
clone size: -
J gene: TRBJ1-5
V gene: TRBV7-2
CDR3 protein: CASSLDLGGYQPQHF
CDR3 DNA: TGTGCCAGCAGCTTAGACTTAGGGGGATATCAGCCCCAGCATTTT

D gene: -
clone size: -
J gene: TRBJ2-7
V gene: TRBV6-5
CDR3 protein: CASMRNNEQYF
CDR3 DNA: TGTGCCAGCATGAGAAACAACGAGCAGTACTTC

D gene: TRBD1
clone size: -
J gene: TRBJ2-2
V gene: TRBV18
CDR3 protein: CASSPLGQGPGELFF
CDR3 DNA: TGTGCCAGCTCACCACTGGGACAGGGGCCCGGGGAGCTGTTTTTT

D gene: TRBD1
clone size: -
J gene: TRBJ1-4
V gene: TRBV4-1
CDR3 protein: CASSLIRARGQGEKLFF
CDR3 DNA: TGCGCCAGCAGCCTCATACGCGCCAGGGGGCAGGGTGAAAAACTGTTTTTT

D gene: TRBD1
clone size: -
J gene: TRBJ2-1
V gene: TRBV5-1
CDR3 protein: CASSLGDRDNHEQFF
CDR3 DNA: TGCGCCAGCAGCTTGGGGGACAGGGATAACCATGAGCAGTTCTTC

D gene: -
clone size: -
J gene: TRBJ2-5
V gene: TRBV5-1
CDR3 protein: CASSLQETQYF
CDR3 DNA: TGCGCCAGCAGCTTACAAGAGACCCAGTACTTC

D gene: -
clone size: -
J gene: TRBJ1-1
V gene: TRBV19
CDR3 protein: CASSLGRLNTEAFF
CDR3 DNA: TGTGCCAGTAGTTTGGGACGGTTGAACACTGAAGCTTTCTTT

D gene: -
clone size: -
J gene: TRBJ1-4
V gene: TRBV5-1
CDR3 protein: CASSLGGPNEKLFF
CDR3 DNA: TGCGCCAGCAGCTTAGGAGGACCTAATGAAAAACTGTTTTTT

D gene: -
clone size: -
J gene: TRBJ2-7
V gene: TRBV7-9
CDR3 protein: CASSLLGYEQYF
CDR3 DNA: TGTGCCAGCAGCTTACTGGGTTACGAGCAGTACTTC

D gene: -
clone size: -
J gene: TRBJ1-2
V gene: TRBV25-1
CDR3 protein: CASSATANYGYTF
CDR3 DNA: TGTGCCAGCAGTGCGACAGCTAACTATGGCTACACCTTC

D gene: -
clone size: -
J gene: TRBJ2-7
V gene: TRBV15
CDR3 protein: CATSRLPYEQYF
CDR3 DNA: TGTGCCACCAGCAGACTCCCCTACGAGCAGTACTTC

D gene: -
clone size: -
J gene: TRBJ1-6
V gene: TRBV19
CDR3 protein: CASSGSWGSPLHF
CDR3 DNA: TGTGCCAGTAGCGGCTCCTGGGGTTCACCCCTCCACTTT

D gene: -
clone size: -
J gene: TRBJ2-7
V gene: TRBV2
CDR3 protein: CASTSEGTSYEQYF
CDR3 DNA: TGTGCCAGCACTTCGGAAGGGACCTCCTACGAGCAGTACTTC

D gene: TRBD1
clone size: -
J gene: TRBJ1-2
V gene: TRBV4-2
CDR3 protein: CASSQTPTGAYGYTF
CDR3 DNA: TGTGCCAGCAGCCAAACCCCTACAGGGGCCTATGGCTACACCTTC

D gene: TRBD1
clone size: -
J gene: TRBJ1-2
V gene: TRBV6-1
CDR3 protein: CASTTGGGYGYTF
CDR3 DNA: TGTGCCAGTACAACAGGGGGCGGCTATGGCTACACCTTC

D gene: -
clone size: -
J gene: TRBJ2-5
V gene: TRBV5-1
CDR3 protein: CASSFGLGTQETQYF
CDR3 DNA: TGCGCCAGCAGCTTTGGGCTAGGGACACAAGAGACCCAGTACTTC

D gene: -
clone size: -
J gene: TRBJ2-3
V gene: TRBV4-1
CDR3 protein: CASTRLPGLPKLTDTQYF
CDR3 DNA: TGCGCCAGCACCCGGCTGCCTGGACTCCCAAAACTTACAGATACGCAGTATTTT

D gene: -
clone size: once
J gene: TRBJ2-7
V gene: TRBV7-9
CDR3 protein: CASSLTGPYEQYF
CDR3 DNA: TGTGCCAGCAGCTTAACAGGCCCCTACGAGCAGTACTTC

D gene: -
clone size: -
J gene: TRBJ1-3
V gene: TRBV27
CDR3 protein: CASRPFSGNTIYF
CDR3 DNA: TGTGCCAGCAGGCCATTCTCTGGAAACACCATATATTTT

D gene: -
clone size: -
J gene: TRBJ1-1
V gene: TRBV28
CDR3 protein: CASSAPGGATPEAFF
CDR3 DNA: TGTGCCAGCAGTGCCCCGGGGGGAGCGACTCCTGAAGCTTTCTTT

D gene: -
clone size: -
J gene: TRBJ2-1
V gene: TRBV2
CDR3 protein: CASSVGGGKNNEQFF
CDR3 DNA: TGTGCCAGCAGTGTAGGGGGGGGAAAAAACAATGAGCAGTTCTTC

D gene: TRBD1
clone size: -
J gene: TRBJ1-4
V gene: TRBV30
CDR3 protein: CAWSRGESEKLFF
CDR3 DNA: TGTGCCTGGAGCAGGGGGGAAAGTGAAAAACTGTTTTTT

D gene: TRBD1
clone size: -
J gene: TRBJ1-2
V gene: TRBV19
CDR3 protein: CASSIRQGNYGYTF
CDR3 DNA: TGTGCCAGTAGTATTCGACAGGGAAACTATGGCTACACCTTC